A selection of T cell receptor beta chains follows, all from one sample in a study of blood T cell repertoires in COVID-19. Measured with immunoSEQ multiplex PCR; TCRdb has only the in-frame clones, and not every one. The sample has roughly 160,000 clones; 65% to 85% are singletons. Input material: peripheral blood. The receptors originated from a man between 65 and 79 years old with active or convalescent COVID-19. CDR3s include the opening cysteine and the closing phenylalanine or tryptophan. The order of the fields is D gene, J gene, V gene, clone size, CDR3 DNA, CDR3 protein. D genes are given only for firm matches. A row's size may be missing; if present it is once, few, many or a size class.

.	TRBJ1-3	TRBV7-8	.	TGTGCCAGCAGCCCTGCGGGGGACACCATATATTTT	CASSPAGDTIYF
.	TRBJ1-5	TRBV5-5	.	TGTGCCAGCAGCTTGGGCAGGACTGAGCCCCAGCATTTT	CASSLGRTEPQHF
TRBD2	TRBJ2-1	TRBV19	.	TGTGCCAGTAGCCTACGACTAGCCGGACTATCCTACAATGAGCAGTTCTTC	CASSLRLAGLSYNEQFF
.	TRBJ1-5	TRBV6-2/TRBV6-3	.	TGTGCCAGCAGTTATAACAGGGCAAATCAGCCCCAGCATTTT	CASSYNRANQPQHF
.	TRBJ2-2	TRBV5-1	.	TGCGCCAGCAGCTGGCGGGGCGCGGGAATCAGGACCGGGGAGCTGTTTTTT	CASSWRGAGIRTGELFF
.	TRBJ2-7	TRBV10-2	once	TGCGCCAGCAGTGAGCGGGGGAGTTCACGGGAGCAGTACTTC	CASSERGSSREQYF
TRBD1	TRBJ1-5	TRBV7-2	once	TGTGCCAGCAGGACAGGGGGTGCGTACAATCAGCCCCAGCATTTT	CASRTGGAYNQPQHF
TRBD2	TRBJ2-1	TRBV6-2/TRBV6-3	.	TGTGCCAGCAGTTACTCGCGTGCGGGGGGGCCATACTCCAATGAGCAGTTCTTC	CASSYSRAGGPYSNEQFF
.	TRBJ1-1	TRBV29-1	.	TGCAGCGCCGATCTGCGGAACACTGAAGCTTTCTTT	CSADLRNTEAFF
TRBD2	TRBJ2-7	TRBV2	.	TGTGCCAGCACCTCGGTGGGGAGGGCTTACGAGCAGTACTTC	CASTSVGRAYEQYF
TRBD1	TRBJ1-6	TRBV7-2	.	TGTGCCAGCGAGGGACAGACAATCACCAATTCACCCCTCCACTTT	CASEGQTITNSPLHF
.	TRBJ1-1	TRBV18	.	TGTGCCAGCTCATTACAGCCGATCGGCGAAGCTTTCTTT	CASSLQPIGEAFF
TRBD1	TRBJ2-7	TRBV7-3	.	TGTGCCAGCAGCTTGGGACAGCACTACGAGCAGTACTTC	CASSLGQHYEQYF
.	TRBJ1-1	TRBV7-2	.	TGTGCCAGCAGCCCCAGGTCGGGGGGCTCGACTGAAGCTTTCTTT	CASSPRSGGSTEAFF
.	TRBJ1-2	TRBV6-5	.	TGTGCCAGCAGTTACGGCGGCACTCTTAGCTATGGCTACACCTTC	CASSYGGTLSYGYTF
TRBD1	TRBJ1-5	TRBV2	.	TGTGCCAGCAGTGGGGACAGGGTCAACAATCAGCCCCAGCATTTT	CASSGDRVNNQPQHF
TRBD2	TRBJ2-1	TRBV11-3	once	TGTGCCAGCAGCTTAGTCTTTCTAGCGGGTGAGCAGTTCTTC	CASSLVFLAGEQFF
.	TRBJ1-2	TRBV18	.	TGTGCCAGCTCATTTGGGACACCTAACTATGGCTACACCTTC	CASSFGTPNYGYTF